This TCR beta chain was recovered during a study of control samples from healthy donors and cancer patients. Assay: immunoSEQ multiplex PCR; the TCRdb copy retains only in-frame clones and omits some. The data contain approximately 100,000 clones, approximately 90% of them singletons. The V and J ends lost 7 bases and 2 bases, in that order; junction bases with no gene match: 9. The germline V gene has CDR1 MNHEY and CDR2 SVGAGI. CDR3 length: 15 amino acids. This chain uses TRBV6-5 with TRBJ2-3; 7 bases fit TRBD1. The TCR sequence derives from a man younger than 40 in good health. The sequencing sample was made of blood. The CDR3: CASNHGTEITDTQYF. CDR3 DNA sequence: TGTGCCAGCAACCACGGGACAGAGATCACAGATACGCAGTATTTT.